The 24 T cell receptor beta chains presented below share a single source sample, sequenced in a study of blood T cell repertoires in COVID-19. Assay: immunoSEQ multiplex PCR; the TCRdb copy retains only in-frame clones and omits some. The table has under 250,000 clones, about three quarters seen once. Sequenced material: peripheral blood. The receptor set was obtained from a woman in her seventies with acute or convalescent COVID-19.

This chain uses TRBV28 with TRBJ1-1, with D tentatively TRBD1 (5 bases). CDR1 is MDHEN, CDR2 SYDVKM, per germline. Between the trimmed V and J ends, which lost 3 bases and 10 bases, there was a span of 15 bases. The CDR3 length is 13 residues. CDR3 nucleotide sequence: TGTGCCAGCAGTTTCCCCGTGACAGACGTAGCTTTCTTT. The encoded protein is CASSFPVTDVAFF.

The V gene is TRBV11-3, the J gene TRBJ2-4, with 9 positions matching TRBD1. Trimming removed 7 bases from V and 2 bases from J; junction bases left unmatched: 9. The V gene's germline CDR1 is SGHNT and CDR2 YENEEA. The CDR3 has 16 amino acids. CDR3 in amino acids: CASIRWTGVPKNIQYF. The CDR3 DNA reads as TGTGCCAGCATCAGGTGGACAGGGGTACCCAAAAACATTCAGTACTTC.

V usage is TRBV6-5 and J usage is TRBJ1-6; no clear D. V lost 9 bases, J lost 0 bases, and 6 bases lay in between. The CDR3 spans 13 residues. CDR1 and CDR2 from the germline V gene are MNHEY and SVGAGI. This CDR3 is CASLSSYNSPLHF. The CDR3 nucleotides are TGTGCCAGTTTGAGCTCCTATAATTCACCCCTCCACTTT.

The chain's CDR3 is CASTPGGQNIQYF. The CDR3, as DNA: TGTGCCAGCACTCCGGGAGGCCAAAACATTCAGTACTTC. The V call is TRBV2, the J call TRBJ2-4; 7 nucleotides agree with TRBD2. V was clipped by 7 bases and J by 5 bases; unmatched bases: 5. CDR1 is SNHLY and CDR2 is FYNNEI in the germline V gene. The CDR3 extends over 13 amino acids. Full variable domain (rest looked up from reference TRBV2 and TRBJ2-4): EPEVTQTPSHQVTQMGQEVILRCVPISNHLYFYWYRQILGQKVEFLVSFYNNEISEKSEIFDDQFSVERPDGSNFTLKIRSTKLEDSAMYFCASTPGGQNIQYFGAGTRLSVL.

The gene calls are TRBV7-8 and TRBJ1-1; D uncertain. CDR3 length: 14 amino acids. The ends were cut back, 3 bases at V and 4 bases at J, with 12 bases in the middle. Germline values: CDR1 SGHVS, CDR2 FQNEAQ. DNA of the CDR3: TGTGCCAGCAGCTTGCGGGAGCAGAGCACTGAAGCTTTCTTT. Residues: CASSLREQSTEAFF.

This chain joins TRBV6-5 and TRBJ2-7; D possibly corresponds to TRBD1 (7 bases). The CDR3 contains 15 residues. The V gene lost 6 bases and the J gene lost 1 base, with 16 bases spanning the gap. The germline gives CDR1 MNHEY, CDR2 SVGAGI. This CDR3 is CASREEGQRSYEQYF. As DNA, the CDR3 is TGTGCCAGCAGAGAGGAGGGACAGCGTTCCTACGAGCAGTACTTC.

The gene calls are TRBV5-6 and TRBJ2-5, with D tentatively TRBD2 (6 bases). The CDR3 is 14 amino acids. Germline V gene lookup returns CDR1 SGHDT and CDR2 YYEEEE. V dropped 5 bases and J dropped 4 bases, with 15 bases sitting between them. CDR3 sequence: CASRRGRMTETQYF. The DNA for the CDR3 is TGTGCCAGCAGGAGAGGGAGGATGACAGAGACCCAGTACTTC.

This clone has only a few counts. The chain links TRBV9 to TRBJ2-2; D may be TRBD1 (6 bases). Trimming pared 0 bases from V and 7 bases from J, leaving 16 bases between. CDR1 is SGDLS and CDR2 is YYNGEE in the germline V gene. This CDR3 comprises 16 residues. CDR3 nucleotides: TGTGCCAGCAGCGTAGCTACCAGGGGTTCGCTCGGGGAGCTGTTTTTT. It translates to CASSVATRGSLGELFF. Filled out from reference TRBV9 and TRBJ2-2, the complete variable domain reads DSGVTQTPKHLITATGQRVTLRCSPRSGDLSVYWYQQSLDQGLQFLIQYYNGEERAKGNILERFSAQQFPDLHSELNLSSLELGDSALYFCASSVATRGSLGELFFGEGSRLTVL.

This clone was seen a single time. The genes are TRBV6-6 and TRBJ2-2, with 7 bases lining up with TRBD1. Trimming removed 6 bases from V and 4 bases from J; junction bases left unmatched: 11. The germline CDR1 and CDR2 sequences are MNHNY and SVGAGI (reference sequence). This CDR3 spans 16 amino acids. The CDR3 bases are TGTGCCAGCAGAGAAAGGGACAGAGTTATCACCGGGGAGCTGTTTTTT. Protein product: CASRERDRVITGELFF.

This rearrangement joins TRBV7-8 to TRBJ2-5; 9 nucleotides match TRBD1. The CDR3 extends over 15 amino acids. Germline V gives CDR1 SGHVS, CDR2 FQNEAQ. Losses at the gene ends were 5 bases for V and 5 bases for J; bases not matched to a gene: 9. Here the CDR3 DNA reads TGTGCCAGCAGCGGGCCGGGGACAGGGCTTGAGACCCAGTACTTC. This gives the protein CASSGPGTGLETQYF.

V usage is TRBV6-5 and J usage is TRBJ1-1, with 7 bases fitting TRBD1. CDR3 length equals 13 residues. Germline V lookup: CDR1 MNHEY, CDR2 SVGAGI. With V trimmed by 7 bases and J by 4 bases, 6 bases remained unmatched. This CDR3 reads CASKLTGSTEAFF. As DNA, the CDR3 is TGTGCCAGCAAACTGACAGGGAGCACTGAAGCTTTCTTT.

The genes are TRBV28 and TRBJ2-7, with D possibly being TRBD1 (5 bases). The V and J ends lost 4 bases and 6 bases respectively, with 10 bases between them. This CDR3 is built from 12 residues. Germline CDR1 MDHEN, CDR2 SYDVKM. CDR3 nucleotide sequence: TGTGCCAGCAGTTATCAGGGCAGCGAGCAGTACTTC. Protein product: CASSYQGSEQYF.

The chain carries TRBV7-9 and TRBJ1-2, with 11 bases identical to TRBD1. This CDR3 comprises 14 residues. Germline CDR1 reads SEHNR; CDR2 reads FQNEAQ (reference sequence). The trim removed 5 bases at V and 7 bases at J, leaving 6 bases unmatched. The CDR3 nucleotides are TGTGCCAGCAGCCCGGGACAGGGGGAGGGTGGCTACACCTTC. Protein product: CASSPGQGEGGYTF. Variable domain in full (rest from reference TRBV7-9 and TRBJ1-2): DTGVSQNPRHKITKRGQNVTFRCDPISEHNRLYWYRQTLGQGPEFLTYFQNEAQLEKSRLLSDRFSAERPKGSFSTLEIQRTEQGDSAMYLCASSPGQGEGGYTFGSGTRLTVV.

Only a few counts were recorded for this clone. The chain joins TRBV6-6 to TRBJ1-5; the D gene is possibly TRBD1 (5 bases). CDR3 length equals 15 residues. Germline CDR1 is MNHNY and CDR2 is SVGAGI (reference sequence). The V end lost 6 bases, the J end lost 1 base, and 13 bases lay between the germline ends. The CDR3, as DNA: TGTGCCAGCAGACCTACAGGAATCAGCAATCAGCCCCAGCATTTT. As protein: CASRPTGISNQPQHF.

This clone was seen ten or more times. The chain couples TRBV30 to TRBJ1-2; a possible D gene is TRBD1 (5 bases). V was shortened by 2 bases and J by 0 bases, with 10 bases between the two germline ends. The CDR3 is made up of 14 amino acids. CDR1 and CDR2 (germline): GTSNPN, SVGIG (reference sequence). The CDR3 bases are TGTGCCTGGAGTACAGGAAAAGCTAACTATGGCTACACCTTC. Translation: CAWSTGKANYGYTF.

The genes are TRBV3-1 (or the pseudogene TRBV3-2) and TRBJ2-7; no clear D gene. Trimming took 4 bases from V and 4 from J, leaving 14 bases between them. The length of the CDR3 is 14 residues. CDR1 is LGHDT and CDR2 is YNNKEL in the germline V gene (reference sequence). The CDR3 here is CASSPGVEWYEQYF. The CDR3 DNA reads TGTGCCAGCAGCCCAGGTGTTGAGTGGTACGAGCAGTACTTC.

This chain links TRBV30 with TRBJ2-3, with a weak D call TRBD1 (6 bases). Germline V gives CDR1 GTSNPN, CDR2 SVGIG (reference sequence). CDR3 length: 11 residues. CDR3 protein: CAGVGADTQYF. CDR3 nucleotides: TGTGCTGGCGTGGGGGCGGATACGCAGTATTTT.

The chain combines TRBV2 with TRBJ2-1; 10 nucleotides align to TRBD2. This CDR3 has 14 residues. Looked up from germline, CDR1 is SNHLY and CDR2 is FYNNEI. Trimming removed 4 bases from V and 3 bases from J; junction bases left unmatched: 0. CDR3 amino acids: CASSGTSGYNEQFF. The DNA of the CDR3 is TGTGCCAGCAGTGGGACTAGCGGCTACAATGAGCAGTTCTTC.

This chain joins TRBV28 and TRBJ2-3, with 9 bases aligning to TRBD1. With 3 bases clipped from V and 6 bases from J, the junction kept 13 bases outside the gene matches. This CDR3 has 17 residues. Germline CDR1 is MDHEN and CDR2 is SYDVKM. The CDR3 sequence: CASSFLPGGQGRDTQYF. CDR3 coding DNA: TGTGCCAGCAGTTTCCTCCCGGGCGGACAGGGGCGGGATACGCAGTATTTT.

The chain is built from TRBV5-6 and TRBJ2-7, with D possibly being TRBD2 (5 bases). V was clipped by 3 bases and J by 6 bases, with 22 bases between them. The CDR3 runs to 16 residues. CDR1 and CDR2 (germline): SGHDT, YYEEEE. The CDR3 DNA reads TGTGCCAGCAGCTATGGACTGCAGCAGGTTATTAGCGAGCAGTACTTC. This gives the protein CASSYGLQQVISEQYF.

The gene calls are TRBV2 and TRBJ2-7, with a possible D match to TRBD1 (6 bases). Trimming cost V 11 bases and J 2 bases, with 13 bases left between them. Germline assignment: CDR1 SNHLY and CDR2 FYNNEI. This CDR3 region has 12 residues. The CDR3 here is CAGTSGAYEQYF. CDR3 nucleotide sequence: TGTGCCGGGACATCTGGCGCCTACGAGCAGTACTTC.

This clone has more than one count but fewer than ten. The V call is TRBV19, the J call TRBJ1-1; D call uncertain. V dropped 10 bases and J dropped 0 bases, with 15 bases sitting between them. This CDR3 has 14 amino acids. Per the germline V gene, CDR1 is LNHDA and CDR2 is SQIVND (reference sequence). CDR3 loop: CATGGLNMNTEAFF. The CDR3, as DNA: TGTGCCACCGGCGGGTTGAACATGAACACTGAAGCTTTCTTT.

The chain links TRBV20-1 to TRBJ2-1, with a weak D call TRBD1 (5 bases). The V and J ends lost 5 bases and 6 bases respectively, with 5 bases between them. Germline-derived CDR1 and CDR2 are DFQATT and SNEGSKA (reference sequence). The CDR3 covers 10 residues. This chain's CDR3 is CSAQGNEQFF. As DNA, the CDR3 is TGCAGTGCTCAGGGCAATGAGCAGTTCTTC.

Only a few counts were recorded for this clone. The genes are TRBV3-1 (or the pseudogene TRBV3-2) and TRBJ1-1, with D maybe TRBD1 (5 bases). V was cut by 5 bases and J by 1 base, with 14 bases left in between. CDR1 and CDR2 from the germline V gene are LGHDT and YNNKEL (reference sequence). The CDR3 contains 15 residues. The CDR3 protein is CASSSQGQGNTEAFF. Here the CDR3 DNA reads TGTGCCAGCAGCTCTCAAGGGCAGGGGAACACTGAAGCTTTCTTT.